One and the same sample provided the 32 T cell receptor beta chains below, sequenced in a study of CD8+CD57+ T cells in acquired aplastic anemia. Flow cytometry had shown expanded CD8+CD57+ cells in the patients chosen for sequencing. TCR beta VDJ and CDR3 profiling used genomic DNA as template. TCRdb re-analysed the reads in MiXCR, keeping a single row per CDR3 protein. The sample has about 200,000 distinct CDR3 sequences, roughly 45% seen once. Source material: sorted CD4+, CD8+, or CD8+CD57+ T cells (not recorded which) from PBMCs. The receptors were gathered from a human donor with aplastic anemia.

This sequence joins TRBV5-5 and TRBJ2-7; 9 bases are shared with TRBD1. CDR1 is SGHKS and CDR2 is YYEKEE in the germline V gene (reference sequence). This CDR3 is built from 14 residues. Trimming took 4 bases from V and 4 from J; bases not matched to a gene: 6. Here the CDR3 DNA reads TGTGCCAGCAGCCGATCGGGACAGGGTTACGAGCAGTACTTC. The encoded protein is CASSRSGQGYEQYF.

CDR3 amino acids: CASSVLTAGGYEQYF. The CDR3 nucleotides are TGCGCCAGCAGCGTTCTGACAGCGGGAGGCTACGAGCAGTACTTC. The gene calls are TRBV5-1 and TRBJ2-7, with 9 bases lining up with TRBD2. Germline CDR1 is SGHRS and CDR2 is YFSETQ. Unmatched junction bases numbered 8, after V lost 4 bases and J lost 3 bases. The CDR3 spans 15 residues.

This clonotype has more than one count but fewer than ten. The chain links TRBV27 to TRBJ1-5; no clear D gene. Trimming left V 6 bases short and J 0 bases short, with 9 bases between. Germline V CDR1 and CDR2: MNHEY, SMNVEV (reference sequence). The CDR3 has 14 residues. This CDR3 is CASRRSNSNQPQHF. For the CDR3, the DNA is TGTGCCAGCAGGAGATCCAATAGCAATCAGCCCCAGCATTTT.

This clonotype was detected ten times or more. The genes are TRBV7-8 and TRBJ1-4; 7 positions match TRBD1. The CDR3 runs to 16 residues. Per the germline V gene, CDR1 is SGHVS and CDR2 is FQNEAQ. V trimming: 1 base; J trimming: 6 bases; junction bases outside the gene matches: 8. DNA for the CDR3: TGTGCCAGCAGCTTAGACAGGGGAAAGGGGGATGAAAAACTGTTTTTT. Protein product: CASSLDRGKGDEKLFF.

This clonotype occurred many times. This chain links TRBV6-5 with TRBJ2-7, with 9 bases that match TRBD2. CDR1 and CDR2 from the germline V gene are MNHEY and SVGAGI. This CDR3 is 13 amino acids long. Losses at the gene ends were 9 bases for V and 3 bases for J; bases not matched to a gene: 6. The CDR3: CASKVSGGYEQYF. CDR3 bases: TGTGCCAGTAAAGTTAGCGGGGGCTACGAGCAGTACTTC.

The table lists this clonotype with a few counts. The gene calls are TRBV6-2 or TRBV6-3 and TRBJ1-1; the D gene is possibly TRBD1 (5 bases). V lost 10 bases and J lost 3, with 15 bases in between. Germline assignment: CDR1 MNHEY and CDR2 SVGEGT. The CDR3 length is 13 residues. The CDR3: CATSGPTDTEAFF. CDR3 bases: TGTGCCACCTCGGGACCGACGGACACTGAAGCTTTCTTT.

In its sample, this clonotype was seen many times. The chain links TRBV20-1 to TRBJ1-1; D is unresolved. V shed 2 bases and J shed 4 bases, with 5 bases lying between them. The CDR3 loop spans 11 amino acids. Germline V gives CDR1 DFQATT, CDR2 SNEGSKA (reference sequence). The chain's CDR3 is CSARKTTEAFF. CDR3 DNA sequence: TGCAGTGCTAGAAAGACCACTGAAGCTTTCTTT.

The chain carries TRBV7-9 and TRBJ2-5; tentatively, D is TRBD2 (6 bases). CDR3 length equals 14 residues. V lost 2 bases, J lost 4 bases, and 11 bases lay in between. In germline, CDR1 is SEHNR, CDR2 FQNEAQ (reference sequence). This chain's CDR3 is CASSLTGVGETQYF. The CDR3 DNA reads TGTGCCAGCAGCTTAACGGGGGTAGGAGAGACCCAGTACTTC.

The V and J genes are TRBV25-1 and TRBJ2-1; 7 nucleotides line up with TRBD1. Trimming cost V 3 bases and J 6 bases; bases outside gene matches: 5. The CDR3 has 14 amino acids. Germline CDR1 is MGHDK and CDR2 is SYGVNS. CDR3 in DNA: TGTGCCAGCAGTGACCGGACAGGTTTCAATGAGCAGTTCTTC. Protein product: CASSDRTGFNEQFF.

As concerns this clonotype: Lacking the conserved final phenylalanine or tryptophan, this CDR3 likely reflects a read error. The DNA is left out, because the CDR3 cannot be placed on it with certainty; the CDR3 is given as TCRdb lists it. The rearrangement links TRBV5-5 to TRBJ1-2; TRBD1 was called by the table and not checked on the DNA. The CDR3 is 8 amino acids long, termini counted. CDR1 is SGHKS and CDR2 is YYEKEE in the germline V gene (reference sequence). CDR3 sequence: CASSLIEG.

There are many counts of this clonotype. The chain has TRBV4-2 and TRBJ1-1, with 8 nucleotides matching TRBD1. This CDR3 contains 13 residues. Germline V gene lookup returns CDR1 LGHNA and CDR2 YNFKEQ. The J segment lost 5 bases and the V segment lost 4 bases, leaving 3 bases of the junction unmatched. CDR3 sequence reads: CASSRQGRTEAFF. In DNA form, the CDR3 reads TGTGCCAGCAGCCGACAGGGGAGGACTGAAGCTTTCTTT.

This clonotype was recorded a few times. Given a much more abundant clone one base away, this may be a read error. This rearrangement joins TRBV5-6 to TRBJ2-6; a weak D match, TRBD1 (6 bases). This CDR3 is built from 18 residues. In germline, CDR1 is SGHDT, CDR2 YYEEEE. The CDR3 loop is CASSPFRTAGSGANALTF. The CDR3, as DNA: TGTGCCAGCAGCCCGTTCCGGACAGCAGGTTCTGGGGCCAACGCCCTGACTTTC.

This clonotype was detected ten times or more. CDR3 sequence reads: CASSLAGGLETQYF. The CDR3 nucleotides are TGTGCCAGCAGCTTAGCTGGGGGGCTGGAGACCCAGTACTTC. The chain has TRBV7-2 and TRBJ2-5; possibly TRBD1 or TRBD2 for D (6 bases each). V lost 0 bases, J lost 5 bases, and 10 bases lay in between. This CDR3 is 14 amino acids long. Germline V gene sequence: CDR1 SGHTA, CDR2 FQGNSA. Drawing the rest from reference TRBV7-2 and TRBJ2-5, the complete variable domain is GAGVSQSPSNKVTEKGKDVELRCDPISGHTALYWYRQSLGQGLEFLIYFQGNSAPDKSGLPSDRFSAERTGGSVSTLTIQRTQQEDSAVYLCASSLAGGLETQYFGPGTRLLVL.

This clonotype has ten or more counts. The chain links TRBV12-3 or TRBV12-4 to TRBJ2-3; D assignment may be TRBD1 or TRBD2 (6 bases each). Trimming pared 5 bases from V and 5 bases from J, leaving 11 bases between. The CDR3 is made up of 13 amino acids. The CDR3, as DNA: TGTGCCAGCAGTAGGGGGACTGAAGATACGCAGTATTTT. This translates into CASSRGTEDTQYF.

As for this clonotype: The conserved final phenylalanine or tryptophan is absent from the CDR3, which likely points to a read error. V gene TRBV7-9 combines with J gene TRBJ1-1, with TRBD1 as a possible D gene (6 bases). There are 17 residues in the CDR3. CDR1 is SEHNR, CDR2 FQNEAQ, per germline (reference sequence). Trimming took 8 bases from V and 0 from J, leaving 22 bases between them. In nucleotides, the CDR3 is TGTGCCAGCGTCAACCACGGGGGCTCGATGATGAACACTGAAGCTTTCCTT. Encoded protein: CASVNHGGSMMNTEAFL.

In DNA form, the CDR3 reads TGTGCCACCAGCAGAGATCGTTTGTCGGGGGATGGCTACACCTTC. Translated: CATSRDRLSGDGYTF. This chain joins TRBV15 and TRBJ1-2, with D possibly being TRBD1 (5 bases). This CDR3 is built from 15 residues. Trimming pared 0 bases from V and 6 bases from J, leaving 14 bases between. Germline V gives CDR1 LNHNV, CDR2 YYDKDF (reference sequence).

This clonotype was detected many times. V and J are TRBV20-1 and TRBJ2-5, with TRBD2 identical over 7 bases. The CDR3 sequence is 13 residues long. V lost 6 bases, J lost 1 base, and 5 bases stayed unmatched. Germline CDR1 and CDR2: DFQATT and SNEGSKA (reference sequence). CDR3 sequence (DNA): TGCAGTGCGCCGGGACTATCCCAAGAGACCCAGTACTTC. Translation: CSAPGLSQETQYF.

The chain links TRBV20-1 to TRBJ1-1; 10 bases fit TRBD1. Trimming at V came to 6 bases and at J to 5 bases, leaving 12 bases not matched to a gene. Per germline, CDR1 DFQATT and CDR2 SNEGSKA (reference sequence). There are 15 residues in the CDR3. The CDR3 coding sequence is TGCAGTGCCAGGGACAGGGGTCAGGGTTGGACTGAAGCTTTCTTT. It translates to CSARDRGQGWTEAFF.

Note on this clonotype: A read error may account for a junction end that differs from germline. This chain uses TRBV12-3 or TRBV12-4 with TRBJ2-7; 10 nucleotides align to TRBD2. The CDR3 spans 14 residues. The CDR3 DNA follows: TGTGCCGGCAGTTTTCTAGCGGGAGTAGGTGAGCAGTACTTC. Translation: CAGSFLAGVGEQYF.

This clonotype was counted at least ten times. The CDR3 DNA sequence: TGTGCCAGTAGGGTCCAGGACGTTGGGGACACTGAAGCTTTCTTT. Residues: CASRVQDVGDTEAFF. The chain carries TRBV19 and TRBJ1-1; D ambiguous. The V end was cut by 6 bases, the J end by 3 bases, with 17 bases between. This CDR3 is 15 amino acids long. Germline values: CDR1 LNHDA, CDR2 SQIVND (reference sequence).

The sample holds many counts of this clonotype. DNA of the CDR3: TGCAGTGCTAGGGTAGGGGGCAACACCGGGGAGCTGTTTTTT. Translating gives CSARVGGNTGELFF. The genes are TRBV20-1 and TRBJ2-2; 7 bases match TRBD1. This CDR3 is built from 14 residues. Per germline, CDR1 DFQATT and CDR2 SNEGSKA (reference sequence). V lost 3 bases, J lost 2 bases, and 3 bases stayed unmatched.

About this clonotype: A much larger clonotype is one base distant, so this may be a read error. V usage is TRBV5-1 and J usage is TRBJ2-5; 8 nucleotides line up with TRBD2. With 0 bases clipped from V and 1 base from J, the junction kept 5 bases outside the gene matches. Germline-derived CDR1 and CDR2 are SGHRS and YFSETQ. The CDR3 spans 16 residues. CDR3 bases: TGCGCCAGCAGCTTGGGGGTAGCGGGGATCCAAGAGACCCAGTACTTC. This gives the protein CASSLGVAGIQETQYF.

The V and J genes are TRBV7-9 and TRBJ2-5; 12 bases match TRBD1. CDR1 and CDR2 (germline): SEHNR, FQNEAQ (reference sequence). Trimming cost V 5 bases and J 5 bases; bases outside gene matches: 6. CDR3 length: 15 residues. The CDR3 is CASSHGTGGDETQYF. The CDR3 DNA follows: TGTGCCAGCAGCCATGGGACAGGGGGCGATGAGACCCAGTACTTC.

This clonotype was found a few times. A read error may be the cause here, since a much bigger clone is one base away. V is TRBV6-1 and J is TRBJ2-1, with D maybe TRBD1 (5 bases). Germline CDR1 MNHNS, CDR2 SASEGT. The CDR3 length is 13 residues. The DNA of the CDR3 is TGTGCCAGCAGTCAGGGATTCAACAATGAGCAGTCCTTC. Its translation is CASSQGFNNEQSF.

In this sample, this clonotype turned up many times. The CDR3 bases are TGTGCCAGCAGCCCCAACCCCCGCGATGAGCAGTTCTTC. It specifies CASSPNPRDEQFF. The V gene is TRBV7-2, the J gene TRBJ2-1; D is unclear. Germline V CDR1 and CDR2: SGHTA, FQGNSA. The length of the CDR3 is 13 residues. The ends were cut back, 5 bases at V and 8 bases at J, with 13 bases in the middle.

The chain recombines TRBV19 with TRBJ1-5; weak D call: TRBD1 (6 bases). Germline CDR1 reads LNHDA; CDR2 reads SQIVND (reference sequence). The V end was cut by 6 bases, the J end by 1 base, with 16 bases between. The length of the CDR3 is 16 residues. CDR3 DNA sequence: TGTGCCAGTAGAGAACACTCACAGGGAAGCAATCAGCCCCAGCATTTT. This sequence encodes CASREHSQGSNQPQHF.

As DNA, the CDR3 is TGTGCCAGCAGTCCAGACAGTTACCGGGGCTACACCTTC. Translation gives CASSPDSYRGYTF. The genes are TRBV12-3 or TRBV12-4 and TRBJ1-2; possibly TRBD1 for D (5 bases). CDR3 length equals 13 residues. V was cut by 5 bases and J by 8 bases, with 15 bases left in between.

This clonotype was counted ten times or more. The chain carries TRBV11-2 and TRBJ2-6; D not certain. CDR3 length equals 16 residues. From germline, CDR1 is SGHAT and CDR2 FQNNGV. V gave up 0 bases and J gave up 2 bases, with 8 bases separating them. CDR3 residues: CASSLDRSAGANVLTF. The CDR3 nucleotides read TGTGCCAGCAGCTTAGATAGGTCAGCTGGGGCCAACGTCCTGACTTTC.

V usage is TRBV15 and J usage is TRBJ2-5; a possible D gene is TRBD1 (5 bases). The CDR3 length is 15 residues. CDR1 LNHNV and CDR2 YYDKDF come from the germline V gene (reference sequence). V lost 3 bases and J lost 4, with 15 bases in between. CDR3 in amino acids: CATSSFGHVGETQYF. The CDR3 nucleotides read TGTGCCACCAGCAGCTTCGGACATGTGGGAGAGACCCAGTACTTC.

The chain links TRBV7-3 to TRBJ2-5; 12 bases fit TRBD1. There are 15 residues in the CDR3. The germline V gene has CDR1 SGHTA and CDR2 FQGTGA. Trimming removed 6 bases from V and 9 bases from J; junction bases left unmatched: 11. The CDR3 spells CASRAGTGGNQPQYF. CDR3 nucleotides: TGTGCCAGCAGAGCAGGGACAGGGGGCAATCAGCCCCAGTACTTC. The full variable domain, rest sourced from reference TRBV7-3 and TRBJ2-5, is GAGVSQTPSNKVTEKGKYVELRCDPISGHTALYWYRQSLGQGPEFLIYFQGTGAADDSGLPNDRFFAVRPEGSVSTLKIQRTERGDSAVYLCASRAGTGGNQPQYFGPGTRLLVL.

Many counts were recorded for this clonotype. The CDR3 loop is CASSFTSKETQYF. The DNA for the CDR3 is TGTGCCAGCAGCTTTACTTCAAAAGAGACCCAGTACTTC. The rearrangement uses TRBV13 and TRBJ2-5; D gene ambiguous. Between the trimmed V and J ends, which lost 3 bases and 3 bases, there was a span of 8 bases. Germline lookup yields CDR1 PRHDT and CDR2 FYEKMQ (reference sequence). The length of the CDR3 is 13 residues. The full variable domain, in which reference TRBV13 and TRBJ2-5 provide the parts outside the CDR3, is AAGVIQSPRHLIKEKRETATLKCYPIPRHDTVYWYQQGPGQDPQFLISFYEKMQSDKGSIPDRFSAQQFSDYHSELNMSSLELGDSALYFCASSFTSKETQYFGPGTRLLVL.

This clonotype has only one observation. The chain is built from TRBV20-1 and TRBJ2-7; 8 bases align to TRBD2. This CDR3 is 15 amino acids long. Germline lookup yields CDR1 DFQATT and CDR2 SNEGSKA (reference sequence). V lost 3 bases, J lost 7 bases, and 14 bases stayed unmatched. The CDR3 region has the DNA TGCAGTGCTAGGGGTAGCCGGGGGGGGCCGAGGGAGCAGTACTTC. Amino acid sequence: CSARGSRGGPREQYF.